This T cell receptor beta chain is from a study of regulatory T cells in long-lasting Graves disease. Study-wide context: The study enrolled newly diagnosed Graves' patients on antithyroid drugs under 3 months.

As to time point: newly diagnosed GD, antithyroid drugs for less than 3 months. Preparation of the TCR library used RNA extracted from PBMCs. Germline CDR1 and CDR2: SGHDT and YYEEEE. V shed 2 bases and J shed 8 bases, with 17 bases lying between them. The CDR3 covers 15 residues. The TCR beta library used iRepertoire HTBI primers with Arm-PCR amplification of CDR3. TCRdb passed the multiplex PCR reads through MiXCR, listing each CDR3 protein once. The table includes 420,000 or so distinct CDR3 sequences, about 17% detected once. This sample also belongs to another study, concerning T cells in Graves' hyperthyroidism and ophthalmopathy. That report notes: First-round RT-PCR of the TCR CDR3 relied on the HTBI primer set.

Sample: peripheral blood mononuclear cells (PBMCs), taken at new diagnosis, from a patient treated with antithyroid drugs. The chain carries TRBV5-6 and TRBJ2-1; D may be TRBD2 (6 bases). This sequence originates from a woman younger than 30 with Graves disease. This chain's CDR3 is CASSFELAGVDEQFF. CDR3 in DNA: TGTGCCAGCAGCTTTGAACTAGCTGGCGTGGATGAGCAGTTCTTC.